The 10 T cell receptor beta chains below come from one sample, sequenced in a study of cytomegalovirus exposure and HLA in healthy donors. Assay used: immunoSEQ multiplex PCR; TCRdb lists only in-frame clones, some missing. There are about 160,000 clones in the sample; roughly 91% occur only once, and 4% to 5% lies in the top ten. Material: PBMCs. All receptors come from a young man in good health and CMV-seropositive.

The chain recombines TRBV19 with TRBJ1-4, with 7 bases fitting TRBD1. Germline values: CDR1 LNHDA, CDR2 SQIVND (reference sequence). Trimming at V came to 6 bases and at J to 12 bases, leaving 10 bases not matched to a gene. The CDR3 consists of 13 residues. CDR3 protein: CASSTLTGMELFF. CDR3 bases: TGTGCCAGTAGCACCCTGACAGGGATGGAACTGTTTTTT.

This rearrangement joins TRBV4-1 to TRBJ2-5; 13 positions match TRBD2. Trimming cost V 0 bases and J 2 bases; bases outside gene matches: 9. The CDR3 runs to 19 residues. The V gene's germline CDR1 is MGHRA and CDR2 YSYEKL. The CDR3 DNA follows: TGCGCCAGCAGCCAAGATGTGACTAGCGGGAGGTTGGGGCAAGAGACCCAGTACTTC. It specifies CASSQDVTSGRLGQETQYF.

The chain combines TRBV7-9 with TRBJ1-5, with D unresolved. The CDR3 loop spans 13 amino acids. Trimming pared 4 bases from V and 1 base from J, leaving 5 bases between. Germline V lookup: CDR1 SEHNR, CDR2 FQNEAQ (reference sequence). CDR3 sequence: CASSSQSNQPQHF. CDR3 sequence (DNA): TGTGCCAGCAGCTCACAGAGCAATCAGCCCCAGCATTTT.

The chain has TRBV10-3 and TRBJ2-1, with 7 nucleotides matching TRBD2. The CDR3 has 15 amino acids. The germline CDR1 and CDR2 sequences are ENHRY and SYGVKD. Trimming cost V 7 bases and J 5 bases; bases outside gene matches: 11. CDR3 in DNA: TGTGCCATCAAAGCGGGGCTAGCGACCAACAATGAGCAGTTCTTC. It encodes CAIKAGLATNNEQFF.

The V and J genes are TRBV27 and TRBJ2-7; D is unclear. V shed 8 bases and J shed 0 bases, with 11 bases lying between them. From germline, CDR1 is MNHEY and CDR2 SMNVEV (reference sequence). The CDR3 length is 13 residues. The CDR3 DNA reads TGTGCCAGCGCCGCCTTAGTCTCCTACGAGCAGTACTTC. It codes for CASAALVSYEQYF.

V gene TRBV29-1 combines with J gene TRBJ2-1; the D is unclear. Trimming left V 4 bases short and J 0 bases short, with 10 bases between. In germline, CDR1 is SQVTM, CDR2 ANQGSEA. The CDR3 loop spans 14 amino acids. The CDR3 coding sequence is TGCAGCGTTGCGAAGTACGGCTCCTACAATGAGCAGTTCTTC. Protein sequence: CSVAKYGSYNEQFF.

The rearrangement uses TRBV10-2 and TRBJ2-7; 8 positions agree with TRBD2. CDR3 length: 13 residues. V shed 6 bases and J 6 bases; nucleotides not matched to a gene: 7. From germline, CDR1 is WSHSY and CDR2 SAAADI. The CDR3 DNA reads TGCGCCAGCAGGCCCGGGACTAGTCCCGAGCAGTACTTC. It specifies CASRPGTSPEQYF.

The chain is built from TRBV6-1 and TRBJ2-3, with TRBD2 identical over 12 bases. The germline CDR1 and CDR2 sequences are MNHNS and SASEGT. The length of the CDR3 is 19 residues. The V and J ends lost 1 base and 2 bases, in that order; junction bases with no gene match: 10. The CDR3 is CASSEEGLAGLLLTDTQYF. CDR3 DNA: TGTGCCAGCAGTGAAGAAGGACTAGCGGGGCTATTACTCACAGATACGCAGTATTTT.

This chain links TRBV5-1 with TRBJ2-5; TRBD1 aligns across 7 bases. The V and J ends lost 5 bases and 3 bases, in that order; junction bases with no gene match: 13. CDR1 SGHRS and CDR2 YFSETQ come from the germline V gene. The CDR3 is made up of 16 amino acids. The CDR3 DNA sequence: TGCGCCAGCAGTTCGACACCTCGAGGACAGGAAGAGACCCAGTACTTC. Protein: CASSSTPRGQEETQYF.

This chain connects TRBV2 to TRBJ2-7; D gene unclear. Germline V CDR1 and CDR2: SNHLY, FYNNEI. The V end lost 7 bases, the J end lost 0 bases, and 10 bases lay between the germline ends. This CDR3 has 13 residues. CDR3 sequence (DNA): TGTGCCAGCAATACGGTGAGCTCCTACGAGCAGTACTTC. Its protein product is CASNTVSSYEQYF.